The 2 T cell receptor beta chains presented below share a single source sample, sequenced in a study of T-cell reconstitution after alpha-beta-depleted transplantation in children. Construction of the TCRbeta library involved unique molecular identifiers. Each CDR3 protein is one row after TCRdb ran MiXCR on the PCR reads. Of about 270,000 distinct CDR3 sequences in the sample, 9.9% were seen once. The material sequenced was PBMCs from the stem cell graft donor, taken from the stem cell graft. These receptors originate from a human donor who donated a stem cell graft to a child with SCID.

The chain joins TRBV5-1 to TRBJ2-1, with D possibly matching TRBD1 (6 bases). The CDR3 has 12 residues. Trimming pared 8 bases from V and 2 bases from J, leaving 8 bases between. Germline loops: CDR1 SGHRS, CDR2 YFSETQ. The CDR3 region has the DNA TGCGCCAGTAGGGACACCTACAATGAGCAGTTCTTC. This gives the protein CASRDTYNEQFF.

The J gene is TRBJ1-2, the V gene TRBV18; the D is unclear. Trimming took 4 bases from V and 8 from J, leaving 8 bases between them. The CDR3 is 11 amino acids. CDR1 KGHSH and CDR2 LQKENI come from the germline V gene. The CDR3 nucleotides read TGTGCCAGCTCACTGCTTACGGGCTACACCTTC. Encoded protein: CASSLLTGYTF.